The present T cell receptor beta chain was sequenced within a study of identical twins' blood T cells. At least ten counts were recorded for this clonotype. The CDR3 contains 12 residues. Germline CDR1 and CDR2: ENHRY and SYGVKD. Trimming stripped 3 bases from V and 6 bases from J, with 7 bases between. TCRdb redid the calling of the 5' RACE reads with MiXCR, one entry per CDR3 protein. In the table there are a few hundred thousand distinct CDR3 sequences, about 28% of which are singletons. Input material: PBMCs. The rearrangement links TRBV10-3 to TRBJ2-3; no firm D call. The clonotype was recovered from a woman aged 18-55 years in good health. The CDR3 coding sequence is TGTGCCATCAGTGAAGTCGGGGATACGCAGTATTTT. Its translation: CAISEVGDTQYF.